This T cell receptor (beta chain) derives from a study of T cells after yellow fever vaccination. Across the study: CD3, CD45RA, CCR7 and CD95 were used to sort EM, EMRA, CM and Tscm memory subsets.

TCRdb passed the 5' RACE reads through MiXCR, listing each CDR3 protein once. The table shows approximately 31,000 distinct CDR3 sequences, with over 9.5% occurring only once. This CDR3 comprises 16 residues. Per germline, CDR1 LGHDT and CDR2 YNNKEL (reference sequence). V was cut by 0 bases and J by 2 bases, with 11 bases left in between. This clonotype came up many times. Study-wide results and limits: Abundant contaminating clonotypes from the bulk population could appear in FACS-sorted repertoires. Subsequent to the booster, the majority of primary-vaccination clones reappeared (96% CD4, 88% CD8).

This TCR was sampled from a man aged 18 to 35 who received the YFV17D yellow fever vaccine. The starting material was PBMCs, either bulk or a sorted T-cell subset (CD4+, CD8+, memory, or dextramer-sorted; not recorded which), obtained approximately 16 days after the first yellow fever vaccination. The genes are TRBV3-1 and TRBJ2-1; D unresolved. The CDR3 loop reads CASSQDMDGTYNEQFF. In nucleotides, the CDR3 is TGTGCCAGCAGCCAAGATATGGACGGAACCTACAATGAGCAGTTCTTC.